Below, 32 T cell receptor beta chains from the same sample are listed, as sequenced in a study of shared T cell receptors in the human thymus. The protocol was immunoSEQ multiplex PCR, while the TCRdb copy is restricted to in-frame clones and leaves out a portion. Of hundreds of thousands of clones detected, around 87% appear once; the ten largest clones hold just under 0.0095%. These data are also associated with another study on human thymus T cells.

Input material: thymocytes. The receptors derive from a boy under two years old with a congenital heart defect.

This chain links TRBV11-2 with TRBJ1-3; 7 bases line up with TRBD1. Germline values: CDR1 SGHAT, CDR2 FQNNGV. V gave up 5 bases and J gave up 7 bases; unmatched junction bases: 5. The CDR3 is made up of 13 amino acids. The CDR3 bases are TGTGCCAGCAGCCTAGGGGGCTCCAACACCATATATTTT. This encodes CASSLGGSNTIYF. Using reference TRBV11-2 and TRBJ1-3 for the parts outside the CDR3, the full variable domain is EAGVAQSPRYKIIEKRQSVAFWCNPISGHATLYWYQQILGQGPKLLIQFQNNGVVDDSQLPKDRFSAERLKGVDSTLKIQPAKLEDSAVYLCASSLGGSNTIYFGEGSWLTVV.

V usage is TRBV5-4 and J usage is TRBJ2-1, with 12 nucleotides matching TRBD2. The trim removed 4 bases at V and 4 bases at J, leaving 15 bases unmatched. The CDR3 extends over 19 amino acids. Germline CDR1 reads SGHNT; CDR2 reads YYREEE (reference sequence). For the CDR3, the DNA is TGTGCCAGCAGCCCGTACGCTAAGACTAGCGGGAGTCGGTACAATGAGCAGTTCTTC. This translates into CASSPYAKTSGSRYNEQFF. The full variable domain, completed using reference TRBV5-4 and TRBJ2-1, is ETGVTQSPTHLIKTRGQQVTLRCSSQSGHNTVSWYQQALGQGPQFIFQYYREEENGRGNFPPRFSGLQFPNYSSELNVNALELDDSALYLCASSPYAKTSGSRYNEQFFGPGTRLTVL.

The chain links TRBV7-2 to TRBJ2-3; weak D call: TRBD1 (5 bases). The CDR3 extends over 17 amino acids. The V end was cut by 1 base, the J end by 8 bases, with 22 bases between. Germline-derived CDR1 and CDR2 are SGHTA and FQGNSA. Here the CDR3 reads CASSLVPSLAGLSTQYF. The CDR3 DNA reads TGTGCCAGCAGCTTAGTGCCCAGCCTCGCAGGGTTGTCTACGCAGTATTTT.

This clone has only a few counts. The junction departs from germline at one end; a sequencing error may be responsible. Other nucleotide sequences in the sample specify the same CDR3. The chain has TRBV4-1 and TRBJ1-6; no definite D call. The length of the CDR3 is 18 residues. The V gene's germline CDR1 is MGHRA and CDR2 YSYEKL. The CDR3 loop reads CASSPNGSGEEYNSPLHF. CDR3 coding DNA: TGCGCCAGCAGCCCTAATGGGTCTGGAGAGGAATATAATTCCCCCCTCCACTTT.

V and J are TRBV6-5 and TRBJ2-2, with a possible D match to TRBD2 (5 bases). V lost 4 bases, J lost 4 bases, and 10 bases lay in between. CDR1 and CDR2 (germline): MNHEY, SVGAGI. The CDR3 runs 14 residues. CDR3 protein: CASSFTRFTGELFF. The CDR3 DNA follows: TGTGCCAGCAGTTTCACTAGATTCACCGGGGAGCTGTTTTTT.

The rearrangement links TRBV28 to TRBJ1-6, with 7 bases aligning to TRBD1. The CDR3 is 19 residues long. Germline V lookup: CDR1 MDHEN, CDR2 SYDVKM. V lost 2 bases and J lost 2; bases outside the gene matches: 12. The CDR3 DNA sequence: TGTGCCAGCAGTTTACTCCCTCAGGGGGACAGCACCTATAATTCACCCCTCCACTTT. Translated, it gives CASSLLPQGDSTYNSPLHF.

The CDR3 spells CASSATGDGYTF. In DNA form, the CDR3 reads TGTGCCAGCAGTGCGACAGGAGATGGCTACACCTTC. The rearrangement links TRBV28 to TRBJ1-2, with a tentative D call TRBD1 (6 bases). This CDR3 region has 12 residues. CDR1 is MDHEN and CDR2 is SYDVKM in the germline V gene. The V and J ends lost 5 bases and 6 bases respectively, with 10 bases between them.

The gene calls are TRBV4-1 and TRBJ2-1; TRBD2 is a possible D gene (6 bases). Germline CDR1 is MGHRA and CDR2 is YSYEKL. This CDR3 has 19 amino acids. The V and J ends lost 0 bases and 0 bases respectively, with 18 bases between them. As DNA, the CDR3 is TGCGCCAGCAGCCAAGAACCCGACCCCCGGGGGATCTCCTACAATGAGCAGTTCTTC. Residues: CASSQEPDPRGISYNEQFF.

V usage is TRBV6-1 and J usage is TRBJ1-6; 8 bases are shared with TRBD1. Germline V gives CDR1 MNHNS, CDR2 SASEGT. J lost 0 bases, V lost 0 bases, and 10 bases had no gene match. This CDR3 is built from 20 residues. CDR3 nucleotides: TGTGCCAGCAGTGAAGCGCAGGGGGCGAAAAGCAGCTCCTATAATTCACCCCTCCACTTT. As protein: CASSEAQGAKSSSYNSPLHF.

This clone was detected a few times. CDR3: CASSQLASNEQFF. In nucleotides, the CDR3 is TGCGCCAGCAGCCAATTAGCGAGCAATGAGCAGTTCTTC. This sequence joins TRBV4-3 and TRBJ2-1; a possible D gene is TRBD2 (5 bases). Germline loops: CDR1 LGHNA, CDR2 YSLEER. The CDR3 is 13 residues long. V was pared by 2 bases and J by 6 bases, with 8 bases between.

The V call is TRBV28, the J call TRBJ2-7; 8 bases are shared with TRBD2. Germline V gene data show CDR1 as MDHEN and CDR2 as SYDVKM. This CDR3 contains 15 residues. J lost 0 bases, V lost 3 bases, and 4 bases had no gene match. CDR3 region: CASSLRTSFSYEQYF. The CDR3 nucleotides read TGTGCCAGCAGTTTGAGGACTAGCTTCTCCTACGAGCAGTACTTC.

This chain connects TRBV9 to TRBJ1-2; TRBD1 is a possible D gene (5 bases). Germline V gene data show CDR1 as SGDLS and CDR2 as YYNGEE. Trimming pared 6 bases from V and 2 bases from J, leaving 14 bases between. The CDR3 spans 14 residues. The CDR3 nucleotides are TGTGCCAGCACCCCGAGGGAGGGGAACTATGGCTACACCTTC. Translation: CASTPREGNYGYTF.

The rearrangement links TRBV28 to TRBJ2-7, with TRBD2 matching 12 bases. Germline trimming cut 5 bases from V and 4 bases from J; bases unmatched to any gene: 6. Germline CDR1 and CDR2: MDHEN and SYDVKM. The CDR3 sequence is 15 residues long. The DNA of the CDR3 is TGTGCCAGCAGTCAAGGACTAGCGGGACCTTACGAGCAGTACTTC. Translating it yields CASSQGLAGPYEQYF.

The V gene is TRBV20-1, the J gene TRBJ2-3; no clear D gene. This CDR3 region has 9 residues. Germline V gene sequence: CDR1 DFQATT, CDR2 SNEGSKA (reference sequence). CDR3 coding DNA: TGCAGGGCCCTGGATACGCAGTATTTT. It is translated as CRALDTQYF.

The J gene is TRBJ1-1, the V gene TRBV7-9; 9 nucleotides line up with TRBD1. Germline CDR1 is SEHNR and CDR2 is FQNEAQ (reference sequence). The CDR3 spans 18 residues. V trimming: 5 bases; J trimming: 1 base; junction bases outside the gene matches: 14. The CDR3 region is CASSPLGGTGFKNTEAFF. The CDR3 DNA sequence: TGTGCCAGCAGCCCGCTAGGGGGGACAGGGTTCAAGAACACTGAAGCTTTCTTT.

This clone was seen just once. CDR3 bases: TGTGCCAGCAGTTTATTTCTAGCGGGGGGGCCCCACGAGCAGTACTTC. Translated: CASSLFLAGGPHEQYF. The chain joins TRBV28 to TRBJ2-7, with TRBD2 identical over 12 bases. The V gene end was trimmed by 1 base and the J gene end by 5 bases; junction bases not matched to a gene: 6. The length of the CDR3 is 16 residues. Germline CDR1 reads MDHEN; CDR2 reads SYDVKM.

This chain joins TRBV7-2 and TRBJ1-2, with no clear D. With 4 bases removed from V and 6 bases from J, the gap between germline ends came to 12 bases. The germline V gene encodes CDR1 SGHTA and CDR2 FQGNSA. The CDR3 has 13 residues. For the CDR3, the DNA is TGTGCCAGCAGCTCCCGGGTTAAAGATGGCTACACCTTC. This sequence encodes CASSSRVKDGYTF.

This chain uses TRBV11-3 with TRBJ2-3; tentative D call: TRBD1 (6 bases). Looked up from germline, CDR1 is SGHNT and CDR2 is YENEEA. The CDR3 sequence is 15 residues long. V was cut by 5 bases and J by 2 bases, with 14 bases left in between. CDR3 nucleotides: TGTGCCAGCAGCCTCTTGAGGGGGACCACAGATACGCAGTATTTT. Protein product: CASSLLRGTTDTQYF.

This chain's CDR3 is CASTEGAVSPLHF. DNA for the CDR3: TGTGCCAGCACCGAGGGGGCAGTTTCACCCCTCCACTTT. This sequence joins TRBV2 and TRBJ1-6, with 7 nucleotides matching TRBD1. Trimming removed 7 bases from V and 9 bases from J; junction bases left unmatched: 6. This CDR3 region has 13 residues. Germline V gene sequence: CDR1 SNHLY, CDR2 FYNNEI.

The rearrangement joins TRBV21-1 to TRBJ2-4; the table assigns TRBD1, which was not confirmed against the DNA. TRBV21-1 is reported as a pseudogene. The length of the CDR3 is 16 residues. This CDR3 reads CASNGRGTLAKNIQYF. DNA for the CDR3: TGTGCCAGCAACGGTAGGGGGACACTAGCCAAAAACATTCAGTACTTC.

The J gene is TRBJ2-5, the V gene TRBV9, with TRBD2 matching over 9 bases. Losses at the gene ends were 0 bases for V and 2 bases for J; bases not matched to a gene: 8. The CDR3 length is 17 residues. Germline V gives CDR1 SGDLS, CDR2 YYNGEE. Written as DNA, the CDR3 is TGTGCCAGCAGCGTAGAAGCGCCCGGACTAGCGCAAGAGACCCAGTACTTC. Its translation is CASSVEAPGLAQETQYF.

This sequence joins TRBV29-1 and TRBJ2-7; tentative D call: TRBD1 (6 bases). The V end was cut by 4 bases, the J end by 4 bases, with 17 bases between. The CDR3 is 14 residues long. Germline CDR1 is SQVTM and CDR2 is ANQGSEA. The CDR3 loop reads CSVVRDTPWYEQYF. The DNA for the CDR3 is TGCAGCGTTGTCCGGGACACCCCCTGGTACGAGCAGTACTTC.

J is TRBJ2-1 and V is TRBV28; the match to TRBD2 covers 9 bases. V trimming: 6 bases; J trimming: 4 bases; junction bases outside the gene matches: 7. The CDR3 consists of 15 residues. Germline assignment: CDR1 MDHEN and CDR2 SYDVKM. In DNA form, the CDR3 reads TGTGCCAGCAGCCCCCTAGCGGGGCCTTACAATGAGCAGTTCTTC. Translation gives CASSPLAGPYNEQFF. Together with reference TRBV28 and TRBJ2-1, the CDR3 gives the full variable domain: DVKVTQSSRYLVKRTGEKVFLECVQDMDHENMFWYRQDPGLGLRLIYFSYDVKMKEKGDIPEGYSVSREKKERFSLILESASTNQTSMYLCASSPLAGPYNEQFFGPGTRLTVL.

The CDR3 protein is CSVIGGSGELFF. In nucleotides, the CDR3 is TGCAGCGTGATAGGGGGTAGCGGGGAGCTGTTTTTT. The gene calls are TRBV29-1 and TRBJ2-2; D is perhaps TRBD1 (6 bases). Trimming removed 6 bases from V and 7 bases from J, with 12 bases in between. Germline V lookup: CDR1 SQVTM, CDR2 ANQGSEA. The CDR3 has 12 residues.

V gene TRBV7-8 combines with J gene TRBJ1-5; D not resolved. Trimming removed 3 bases at V and 4 bases at J, with 7 bases between. The CDR3 extends over 13 amino acids. The germline V gene encodes CDR1 SGHVS and CDR2 FQNEAQ. Here the CDR3 DNA reads TGTGCCAGCAGCTTTGACGGGAATCAGCCCCAGCATTTT. This sequence encodes CASSFDGNQPQHF.

This chain joins TRBV30 and TRBJ2-6; TRBD2 might be the D (5 bases). V was trimmed by 1 base and J by 0 bases, leaving 13 bases between them. The length of the CDR3 is 17 residues. Germline CDR1 reads GTSNPN; CDR2 reads SVGIG (reference sequence). The CDR3 protein is CAWSEAASRSGANVLTF. The CDR3 DNA follows: TGTGCCTGGAGTGAAGCGGCCAGTCGCTCTGGGGCCAACGTCCTGACTTTC.

This chain links TRBV6-4 with TRBJ2-1; TRBD2 matches 10 bases. Looked up from germline, CDR1 is MRHNA and CDR2 is SNTAGT. The J segment lost 4 bases and the V segment lost 0 bases, leaving 12 bases of the junction unmatched. CDR3 length: 19 amino acids. The CDR3 loop is CASSDSERSGRAPYNEQFF. CDR3 DNA: TGTGCCAGCAGTGACTCAGAACGGAGCGGGAGGGCCCCGTACAATGAGCAGTTCTTC.

This chain links TRBV7-9 with TRBJ2-1; the match to TRBD1 covers 8 bases. The CDR3 has 15 amino acids. The V gene end was trimmed by 3 bases and the J gene end by 3 bases; junction bases not matched to a gene: 4. Germline CDR1 reads SEHNR; CDR2 reads FQNEAQ (reference sequence). The CDR3 here is CASSFNTGGYNEQFF. CDR3 sequence (DNA): TGTGCCAGCAGCTTTAACACAGGGGGCTACAATGAGCAGTTCTTC.

The chain combines TRBV5-1 with TRBJ2-2; TRBD1 agrees at 7 bases. The junction had 10 bases not matched to a gene; V was cut back by 4 bases and J by 7 bases. Germline loops: CDR1 SGHRS, CDR2 YFSETQ. There are 15 residues in the CDR3. CDR3 bases: TGCGCCAGCAGCAGGGGGACAGTCCCGGGCGGGGAGCTGTTTTTT. Protein sequence: CASSRGTVPGGELFF.

The chain employs TRBV19 and TRBJ2-3; 8 bases are shared with TRBD1. Per the germline V gene, CDR1 is LNHDA and CDR2 is SQIVND (reference sequence). V gave up 8 bases and J gave up 1 base; unmatched junction bases: 5. This CDR3 is 14 amino acids long. The CDR3 nucleotides are TGTGCCAGTGCCCCGGACAGGGGCACAGATACGCAGTATTTT. It yields the protein CASAPDRGTDTQYF.

Here the CDR3 reads CASSLEKGLPATGELFF. The CDR3, as DNA: TGTGCCAGCAGCTTGGAAAAGGGACTACCCGCCACCGGGGAGCTGTTTTTT. The chain couples TRBV5-6 to TRBJ2-2; TRBD2 aligns across 7 bases. The CDR3 contains 17 residues. J lost 4 bases, V lost 0 bases, and 9 bases had no gene match. Looked up from germline, CDR1 is SGHDT and CDR2 is YYEEEE.

The V and J genes are TRBV5-1 and TRBJ1-6, with 10 bases identical to TRBD1. This CDR3 is built from 17 residues. The trim removed 7 bases at V and 0 bases at J, leaving 7 bases unmatched. The germline CDR1 and CDR2 sequences are SGHRS and YFSETQ. Here the CDR3 reads CASGTGVPSSYNSPLHF. In nucleotides, the CDR3 is TGCGCCAGCGGGACAGGGGTCCCCAGCTCCTATAATTCACCCCTCCACTTT.